This T cell receptor beta chain came from a study of preoperative IRX-2 immunotherapy in early breast cancer. Treatment reported: preoperative locoregional IRX-2 cytokine immunotherapy. Samples came from a phase Ib trial of preoperative locoregional IRX-2 cytokine immunotherapy. The length of the CDR3 is 13 residues. Germline V lookup: CDR1 SNHLY, CDR2 FYNNEI. V shed 8 bases and J shed 0 bases, with 8 bases lying between them. Only a few counts were recorded for this clone. Sequencing used immunoSEQ multiplex PCR; TCRdb keeps in-frame clones, though not all of them. The sample has 25,000 to 30,000 clones; over 75% are singletons.

Sample: lymph node tissue, taken after IRX-2 immunotherapy. The receptor was derived from a human donor with breast cancer. The chain uses TRBV2 and TRBJ1-3; D not certain. CDR3 sequence reads: CASLFSSGNTIYF. The CDR3 coding sequence is TGTGCCAGCCTATTTAGCTCTGGAAACACCATATATTTT.